At least ten counts were recorded for the clone carrying this T cell receptor (beta chain). Antigen unknown. The data stem from a study of neurological immune-mediated disorders. Whenever a sequencing run was performed, it yielded over 170 million TCR-beta sequences from 15-18 subjects. TCRdb processed the 5' RACE reads anew with MiXCR; each CDR3 protein has one entry. The profile shows about 37,000 distinct CDR3 sequences, 9.5% to 13% of them singletons. Study-level results: None of the CDR3 amino acid sequences in expanded clones turned up in more than one subject, which points to private repertoires in all groups.

The origin of this receptor is a woman aged 25 to 39 with HTLV-1-associated myelopathy (HAM/TSP). The specimen sequenced was CD4+ T cells from blood.

CDR3 in DNA: TGTGCCAGCAGTGAACAGGGGTTTAGCAATCAGCCCCAGCATTTT. It translates to CASSEQGFSNQPQHF. This rearrangement joins TRBV6-1 to TRBJ1-5, with D tentatively TRBD1 (6 bases). CDR3 size: 15 residues. Trimming took 2 bases from V and 0 from J, leaving 8 bases between them. Per germline, CDR1 MNHNS and CDR2 SASEGT.